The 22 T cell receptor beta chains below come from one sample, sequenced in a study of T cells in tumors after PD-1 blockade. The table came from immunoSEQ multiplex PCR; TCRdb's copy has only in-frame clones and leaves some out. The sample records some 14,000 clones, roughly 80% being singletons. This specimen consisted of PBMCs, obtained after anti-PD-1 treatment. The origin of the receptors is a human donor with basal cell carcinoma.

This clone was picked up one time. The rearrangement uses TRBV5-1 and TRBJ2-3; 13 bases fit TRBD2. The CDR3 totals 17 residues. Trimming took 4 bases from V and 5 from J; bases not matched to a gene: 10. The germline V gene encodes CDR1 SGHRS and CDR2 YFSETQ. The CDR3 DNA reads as TGCGCCAGCAGCCCCTTAACTAGCGGGGGGGCAGTAGATACGCAGTATTTT. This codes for CASSPLTSGGAVDTQYF.

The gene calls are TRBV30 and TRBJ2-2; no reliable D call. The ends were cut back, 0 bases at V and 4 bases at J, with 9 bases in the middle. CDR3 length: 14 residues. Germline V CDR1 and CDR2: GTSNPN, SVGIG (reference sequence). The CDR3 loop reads CAWSVGRPTGELFF. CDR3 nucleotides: TGTGCCTGGAGTGTAGGACGGCCCACCGGGGAGCTGTTTTTT.

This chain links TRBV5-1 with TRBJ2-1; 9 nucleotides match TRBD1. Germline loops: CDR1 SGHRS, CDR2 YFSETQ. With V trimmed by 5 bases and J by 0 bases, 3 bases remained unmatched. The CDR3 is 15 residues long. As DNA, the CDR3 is TGCGCCAGCAGGCCACAGGGGGCCTCCTACAATGAGCAGTTCTTC. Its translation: CASRPQGASYNEQFF.

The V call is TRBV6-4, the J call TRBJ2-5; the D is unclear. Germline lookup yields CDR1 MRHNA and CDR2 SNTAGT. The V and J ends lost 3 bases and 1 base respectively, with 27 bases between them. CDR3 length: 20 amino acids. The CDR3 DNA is TGTGCCAGCAGTGAAGGGTGTATTTGGGTTGACCCCCCCATCCAAGAGACCCAGTACTTC. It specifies CASSEGCIWVDPPIQETQYF.

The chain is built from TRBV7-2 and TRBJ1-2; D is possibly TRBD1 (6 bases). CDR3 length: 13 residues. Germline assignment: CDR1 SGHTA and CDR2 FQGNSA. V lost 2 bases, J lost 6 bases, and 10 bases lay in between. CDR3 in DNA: TGTGCCAGCAGCTTACAGGCAGGGGATGGCTACACCTTC. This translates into CASSLQAGDGYTF.

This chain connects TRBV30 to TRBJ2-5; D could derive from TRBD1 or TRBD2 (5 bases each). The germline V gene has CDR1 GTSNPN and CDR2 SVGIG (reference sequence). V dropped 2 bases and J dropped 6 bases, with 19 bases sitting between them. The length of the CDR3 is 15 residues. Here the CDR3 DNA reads TGTGCCTGGAGTCCCCCTAGGGGAGTGCTACAGACCCAGTACTTC. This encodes CAWSPPRGVLQTQYF.

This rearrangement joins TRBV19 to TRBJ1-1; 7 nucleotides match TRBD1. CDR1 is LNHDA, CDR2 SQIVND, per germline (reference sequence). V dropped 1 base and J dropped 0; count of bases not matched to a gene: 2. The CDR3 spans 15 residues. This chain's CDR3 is CASSIGRGMNTEAFF. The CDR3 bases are TGTGCCAGTAGTATAGGCAGGGGGATGAACACTGAAGCTTTCTTT.

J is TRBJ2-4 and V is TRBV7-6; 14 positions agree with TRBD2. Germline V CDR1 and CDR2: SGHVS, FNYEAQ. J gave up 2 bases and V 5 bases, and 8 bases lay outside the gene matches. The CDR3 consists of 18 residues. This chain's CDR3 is CASSPGLAGGNSKNIQYF. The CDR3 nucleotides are TGTGCCAGCAGCCCAGGACTAGCGGGGGGAAATTCCAAAAACATTCAGTACTTC.

CDR3 sequence (DNA): TGCGCCAGCAGCAAAGGACCCGAAACTGAAGCTTTCTTT. Amino acid sequence: CASSKGPETEAFF. The chain is built from TRBV5-1 and TRBJ1-1; the D is unclear. V was pared by 4 bases and J by 5 bases, with 12 bases between. The CDR3 spans 13 residues. Germline V CDR1 and CDR2: SGHRS, YFSETQ.

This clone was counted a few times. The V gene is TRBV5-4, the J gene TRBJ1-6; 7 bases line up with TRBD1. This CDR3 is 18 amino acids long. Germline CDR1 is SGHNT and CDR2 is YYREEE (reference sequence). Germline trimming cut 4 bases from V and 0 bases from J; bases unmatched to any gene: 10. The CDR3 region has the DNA TGTGCCAGCAGCCGGGGTACAGGGGCAAGCTCCTATAATTCACCCCTCCACTTT. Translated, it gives CASSRGTGASSYNSPLHF.

The CDR3 bases are TGTGCCAGCAGTGAATCGTCAGGGAGGGATGGCTACACCTTC. It specifies CASSESSGRDGYTF. This chain connects TRBV2 to TRBJ1-2, with TRBD1 as a possible D gene (5 bases). V was trimmed by 2 bases and J by 6 bases, leaving 13 bases between them. The germline gives CDR1 SNHLY, CDR2 FYNNEI. The CDR3 extends over 14 amino acids.

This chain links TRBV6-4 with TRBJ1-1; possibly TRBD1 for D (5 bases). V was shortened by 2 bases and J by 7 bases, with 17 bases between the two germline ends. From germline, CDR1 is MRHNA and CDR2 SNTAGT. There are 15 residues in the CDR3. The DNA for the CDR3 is TGTGCCAGCAGTGACACGGGCCCCAGGGTGGGTGAAGCTTTCTTT. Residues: CASSDTGPRVGEAFF.

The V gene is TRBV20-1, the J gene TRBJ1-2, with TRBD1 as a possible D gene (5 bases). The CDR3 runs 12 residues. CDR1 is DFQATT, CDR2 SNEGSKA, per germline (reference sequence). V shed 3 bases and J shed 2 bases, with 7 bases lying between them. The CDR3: CSASRGNYGYTF. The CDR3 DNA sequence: TGCAGTGCTAGTCGGGGCAACTATGGCTACACCTTC.

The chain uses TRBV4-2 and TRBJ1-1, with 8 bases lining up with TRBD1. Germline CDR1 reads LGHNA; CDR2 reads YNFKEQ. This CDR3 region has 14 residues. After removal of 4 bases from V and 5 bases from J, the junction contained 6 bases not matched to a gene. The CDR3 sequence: CASSRIRGQTEAFF. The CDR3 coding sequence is TGTGCCAGCAGCCGAATCAGGGGGCAAACTGAAGCTTTCTTT.

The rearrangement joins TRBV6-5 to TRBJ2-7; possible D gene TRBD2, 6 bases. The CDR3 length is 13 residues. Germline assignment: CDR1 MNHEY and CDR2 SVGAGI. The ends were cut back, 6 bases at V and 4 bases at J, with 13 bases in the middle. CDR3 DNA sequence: TGTGCCAGCAGGACGGGACTCCCTTACGAGCAGTACTTC. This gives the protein CASRTGLPYEQYF.

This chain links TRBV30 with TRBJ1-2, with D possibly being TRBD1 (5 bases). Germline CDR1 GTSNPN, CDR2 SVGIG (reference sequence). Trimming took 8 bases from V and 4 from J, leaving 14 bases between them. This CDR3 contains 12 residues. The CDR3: CAGLGAGYGYTF. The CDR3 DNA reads TGTGCCGGCCTAGGGGCCGGCTATGGCTACACCTTC.

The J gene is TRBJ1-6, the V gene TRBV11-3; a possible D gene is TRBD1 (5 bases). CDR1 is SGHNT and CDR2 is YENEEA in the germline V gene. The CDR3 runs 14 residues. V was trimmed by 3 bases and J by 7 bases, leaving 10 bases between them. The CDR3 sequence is CASSFGGSNSPLHF. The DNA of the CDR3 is TGTGCCAGCAGCTTCGGGGGTTCGAATTCACCCCTCCACTTT.

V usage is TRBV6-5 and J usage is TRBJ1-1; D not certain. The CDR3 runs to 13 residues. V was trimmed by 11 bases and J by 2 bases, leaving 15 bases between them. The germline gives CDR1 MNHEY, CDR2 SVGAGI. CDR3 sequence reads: CAGREYSNTEAFF. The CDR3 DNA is TGTGCCGGAAGAGAGTACAGCAACACTGAAGCTTTCTTT.

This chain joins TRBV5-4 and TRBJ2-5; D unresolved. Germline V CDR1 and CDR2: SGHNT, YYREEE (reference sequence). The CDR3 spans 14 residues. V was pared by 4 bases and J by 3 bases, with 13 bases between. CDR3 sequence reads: CASSPLASKETQYF. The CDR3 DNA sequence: TGTGCCAGCAGCCCCCTCGCCTCTAAAGAGACCCAGTACTTC.

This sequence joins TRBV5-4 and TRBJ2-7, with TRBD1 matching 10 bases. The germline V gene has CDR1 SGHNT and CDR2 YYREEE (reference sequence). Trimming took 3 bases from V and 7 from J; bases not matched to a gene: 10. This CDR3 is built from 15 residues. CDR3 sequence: CASSSPGQGRMEQYF. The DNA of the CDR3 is TGTGCCAGCAGCTCCCCGGGACAGGGGCGTATGGAGCAGTACTTC.

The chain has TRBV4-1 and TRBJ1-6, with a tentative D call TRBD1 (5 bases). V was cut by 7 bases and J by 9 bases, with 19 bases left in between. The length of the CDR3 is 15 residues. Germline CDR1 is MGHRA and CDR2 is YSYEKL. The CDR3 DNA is TGCGCCAGCAAGATTTGGGGTCGGGGCGCTTCACCCCTCCACTTT. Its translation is CASKIWGRGASPLHF.

CDR3 in amino acids: CASSLNGRKQETQYF. Written as DNA, the CDR3 is TGTGCCAGCTCTCTCAACGGCAGGAAACAAGAGACCCAGTACTTC. The chain is built from TRBV18 and TRBJ2-5; D is unresolved. Trimming pared 6 bases from V and 2 bases from J, leaving 16 bases between. CDR3 size: 15 residues. Germline V CDR1 and CDR2: KGHSH, LQKENI. Looking up the rest from reference TRBV18 and TRBJ2-5 gives the full variable domain: NAGVMQNPRHLVRRRGQEARLRCSPMKGHSHVYWYRQLPEEGLKFMVYLQKENIIDESGMPKERFSAEFPKEGPSILRIQQVVRGDSAAYFCASSLNGRKQETQYFGPGTRLLVL.